These 21 T cell receptor beta chains were all obtained from the same sample, sequenced in a study of blood T cell repertoires in COVID-19. Profiling relied on immunoSEQ multiplex PCR, and the TCRdb table lists in-frame clones only, not all of them. The sample carries about 440,000 clones, approximately 90% recorded once. Specimen: peripheral blood. Every receptor here comes from a woman aged 30 to 39 with acute or convalescent COVID-19.

The chain employs TRBV28 and TRBJ1-1; the match to TRBD1 covers 7 bases. Germline CDR1 is MDHEN and CDR2 is SYDVKM. V shed 5 bases and J 3 bases; nucleotides not matched to a gene: 12. The CDR3 covers 16 residues. The CDR3 is CASSPTGASRYTEAFF. CDR3 sequence (DNA): TGTGCCAGCAGTCCCACAGGGGCGAGTCGGTACACTGAAGCTTTCTTT.

The chain is built from TRBV5-6 and TRBJ2-4; 8 nucleotides agree with TRBD1. The CDR3 is made up of 18 amino acids. CDR1 and CDR2 from the germline V gene are SGHDT and YYEEEE. V trimming: 4 bases; J trimming: 2 bases; junction bases outside the gene matches: 14. The DNA for the CDR3 is TGTGCCAGCAGCGCCTACGGACAGGGACCTTTTTCCAAAAACATTCAGTACTTC. This codes for CASSAYGQGPFSKNIQYF.

This clone has only a few counts. The chain recombines TRBV6-5 with TRBJ2-7; 13 bases fit TRBD2. The CDR3 covers 15 residues. Germline V gene data show CDR1 as MNHEY and CDR2 as SVGAGI. V was pared by 6 bases and J by 7 bases, with 9 bases of the junction left unmatched. The CDR3 coding sequence is TGTGCCAGCAGCCCCACTAGCGGGGGGGCCGGGGAGCAGTACTTC. Amino acid sequence: CASSPTSGGAGEQYF.

The chain carries TRBV2 and TRBJ2-5; D perhaps matches TRBD2 (6 bases). Germline CDR1 is SNHLY and CDR2 is FYNNEI. Deletions cut 8 bases from V and 3 bases from J, with 13 bases between. This CDR3 is built from 13 residues. The CDR3 nucleotides are TGTGCCAGCCTCCGACTAGTGAAAGAGACCCAGTACTTC. It codes for CASLRLVKETQYF.

Only a few counts were recorded for this clone. This rearrangement joins TRBV4-2 to TRBJ1-1; 7 bases are a match to TRBD1. The CDR3 sequence is 17 residues long. J gave up 0 bases and V 0 bases, and 7 bases lay outside the gene matches. CDR1 and CDR2 from the germline V gene are LGHNA and YNFKEQ. The CDR3 is CASSQDGAGGLNTEAFF. The DNA for the CDR3 is TGTGCCAGCAGCCAAGATGGGGCAGGGGGTTTGAACACTGAAGCTTTCTTT.

This clone was picked up many times. The chain links TRBV7-6 to TRBJ2-5; 7 nucleotides align to TRBD2. The CDR3 covers 15 residues. The trim removed 4 bases at V and 2 bases at J, leaving 7 bases unmatched. Germline assignment: CDR1 SGHVS and CDR2 FNYEAQ. CDR3 amino acids: CASSSRWGGQETQYF. The CDR3 DNA follows: TGTGCCAGCAGCTCCCGATGGGGGGGGCAAGAGACCCAGTACTTC.

This chain connects TRBV7-3 to TRBJ2-2; TRBD2 agrees at 7 bases. The V and J ends lost 3 bases and 3 bases, in that order; junction bases with no gene match: 4. From germline, CDR1 is SGHTA and CDR2 FQGTGA. This CDR3 has 15 amino acids. CDR3 region: CASSFGLDYTGELFF. The CDR3 DNA reads as TGTGCCAGCAGCTTCGGACTAGACTACACCGGGGAGCTGTTTTTT.

V and J are TRBV5-1 and TRBJ2-7; TRBD1 matches at 11 bases. J lost 2 bases, V lost 1 base, and 2 bases had no gene match. Germline V CDR1 and CDR2: SGHRS, YFSETQ. CDR3 length: 15 amino acids. The CDR3 here is CASSLQGQGAYEQYF. DNA for the CDR3: TGCGCCAGCAGCTTGCAGGGACAGGGGGCCTACGAGCAGTACTTC.

V and J are TRBV6-1 and TRBJ1-2, with 7 bases lining up with TRBD1. The CDR3 length is 13 residues. With 5 bases clipped from V and 8 bases from J, the junction kept 8 bases outside the gene matches. Germline V lookup: CDR1 MNHNS, CDR2 SASEGT. In nucleotides, the CDR3 is TGTGCCAGCAGTAAAGACAGGGTGAACGGCTACACCTTC. This codes for CASSKDRVNGYTF.

The rearrangement links TRBV6-5 to TRBJ1-6; possible D gene TRBD1, 5 bases. Trimming removed 2 bases at V and 6 bases at J, with 14 bases between. The CDR3 totals 16 residues. In germline, CDR1 is MNHEY, CDR2 SVGAGI. The DNA of the CDR3 is TGTGCCAGCAGTTACAATGCCCGGGGGGTTAATTCACCCCTCCACTTT. Its protein is CASSYNARGVNSPLHF.

The rearrangement links TRBV6-5 to TRBJ2-7, with 7 bases matching TRBD2. CDR1 and CDR2 (germline): MNHEY, SVGAGI. The length of the CDR3 is 14 residues. The V and J ends lost 6 bases and 2 bases, in that order; junction bases with no gene match: 7. The chain's CDR3 is CASREGGSTYEQYF. The CDR3 DNA sequence: TGTGCCAGCAGGGAGGGAGGGTCCACCTACGAGCAGTACTTC.

The CDR3 sequence is CAIGTETAASDTQYF. CDR3 bases: TGCGCCATAGGGACTGAGACAGCTGCCTCAGATACGCAGTATTTT. V gene TRBV10-2 combines with J gene TRBJ2-3; weak D call: TRBD2 (6 bases). The germline V gene has CDR1 WSHSY and CDR2 SAAADI. The CDR3 is 15 residues long. Trimming cost V 10 bases and J 4 bases, with 21 bases left between them.

The table lists this clone with a count of one. The chain is built from TRBV2 and TRBJ1-5; TRBD1 is a possible D gene (6 bases). Germline assignment: CDR1 SNHLY and CDR2 FYNNEI. The CDR3 contains 13 residues. With 10 bases removed from V and 6 bases from J, the gap between germline ends came to 16 bases. This CDR3 reads CAMSRTDGQPQHF. CDR3 nucleotide sequence: TGTGCCATGTCAAGGACAGATGGTCAGCCCCAGCATTTT. The entire variable domain, with the rest obtained from reference TRBV2 and TRBJ1-5, is as follows: EPEVTQTPSHQVTQMGQEVILRCVPISNHLYFYWYRQILGQKVEFLVSFYNNEISEKSEIFDDQFSVERPDGSNFTLKIRSTKLEDSAMYFCAMSRTDGQPQHFGDGTRLSIL.

V usage is TRBV20-1 and J usage is TRBJ2-2; unclear D gene. The CDR3 is 14 residues long. Per germline, CDR1 DFQATT and CDR2 SNEGSKA (reference sequence). V was shortened by 3 bases and J by 4 bases, with 12 bases between the two germline ends. CDR3 sequence reads: CSASHPGGTGELFF. Written as DNA, the CDR3 is TGCAGTGCTAGTCATCCCGGCGGCACCGGGGAGCTGTTTTTT.

The V and J genes are TRBV30 and TRBJ1-5; possibly TRBD1 for D (6 bases). This CDR3 comprises 13 residues. The germline V gene has CDR1 GTSNPN and CDR2 SVGIG (reference sequence). V gave up 5 bases and J gave up 7 bases, with 15 bases separating them. The CDR3 DNA reads as TGTGCCTGGGCAACAGGGCGGAGACAGCCCCAGCATTTT. It is translated as CAWATGRRQPQHF.

The rearrangement uses TRBV2 and TRBJ2-7; the match to TRBD1 covers 11 bases. The CDR3 contains 14 residues. The V and J ends lost 7 bases and 12 bases, in that order; junction bases with no gene match: 14. Germline V lookup: CDR1 SNHLY, CDR2 FYNNEI. DNA for the CDR3: TGTGCCAGCAACCAGGACAGGGGGCGCCTCCAACTGTACTTC. The encoded protein is CASNQDRGRLQLYF. Using reference TRBV2 and TRBJ2-7 for the parts outside the CDR3, the full variable domain is EPEVTQTPSHQVTQMGQEVILRCVPISNHLYFYWYRQILGQKVEFLVSFYNNEISEKSEIFDDQFSVERPDGSNFTLKIRSTKLEDSAMYFCASNQDRGRLQLYFGPGTRLTVT.

This clone was observed a single time. The V call is TRBV3-1 (or the pseudogene TRBV3-2), the J call TRBJ1-5; unclear D gene. The CDR3 consists of 14 residues. In germline, CDR1 is LGHDT, CDR2 YNNKEL (reference sequence). Trimming shortened V by 4 bases and J by 0 bases, and 7 bases separated the two germline ends. The CDR3 here is CASSLYYSNQPQHF. CDR3 sequence (DNA): TGTGCCAGCAGCCTGTACTATAGCAATCAGCCCCAGCATTTT.

V gene TRBV9 combines with J gene TRBJ2-6; the match to TRBD1 covers 7 bases. CDR1 and CDR2 (germline): SGDLS, YYNGEE. The CDR3 totals 18 residues. V lost 4 bases and J lost 3; bases outside the gene matches: 13. CDR3 sequence reads: CASSPQTGTKHGANVLTF. The CDR3, as DNA: TGTGCCAGCAGCCCTCAGACAGGGACGAAACATGGGGCCAACGTCCTGACTTTC.

V usage is TRBV7-9 and J usage is TRBJ2-7, with D unclear. V was trimmed by 5 bases and J by 8 bases, leaving 7 bases between them. CDR1 and CDR2 from the germline V gene are SEHNR and FQNEAQ (reference sequence). CDR3 length equals 10 residues. CDR3 in DNA: TGTGCCAGCAGCCTGTTAAAGCAGTACTTC. It is translated as CASSLLKQYF. Full variable domain (outside the CDR3, taken from reference TRBV7-9 and TRBJ2-7): DTGVSQNPRHKITKRGQNVTFRCDPISEHNRLYWYRQTLGQGPEFLTYFQNEAQLEKSRLLSDRFSAERPKGSFSTLEIQRTEQGDSAMYLCASSLLKQYFGPGTRLTVT.

The V call is TRBV6-5, the J call TRBJ2-1; 9 nucleotides agree with TRBD2. Per germline, CDR1 MNHEY and CDR2 SVGAGI. This CDR3 comprises 13 residues. J lost 7 bases, V lost 9 bases, and 7 bases had no gene match. The CDR3 DNA follows: TGTGCCAGTAGAAGGGGACTAGCAAATGAGCAGTTCTTC. It specifies CASRRGLANEQFF.

The chain recombines TRBV30 with TRBJ1-1, with a possible D match to TRBD1 (5 bases). Trimming removed 3 bases at V and 8 bases at J, with 13 bases between. CDR3 size: 12 residues. Per the germline V gene, CDR1 is GTSNPN and CDR2 is SVGIG (reference sequence). The CDR3, as DNA: TGTGCCTGGAGCTATCGGCGGGACGAAGCTTTCTTT. This translates into CAWSYRRDEAFF.